This T cell receptor beta chain was sequenced in a study of blood T cell repertoires in COVID-19. Study at large: Sample material is recorded as cDNA or gDNA derived from T cells, B-cell-depleted T cells, or PBMCs.

Individuals drawn from around 25 US areas were about 18 to 89 years old. Recovered participants had two consecutive negative NP/OP PCR tests, healthcare professional clearance, or symptom resolution. Original processing methods: Cell counts per sample came from amplifying reference gene primers. TCRdb keeps only in-frame clones here, not all; method: immunoSEQ multiplex PCR. That table furnishes V, J and clone size, whereas the DNA furnished D and trimming. Among around 140,000 clones listed, 75% to 90% were seen once. This receptor was identified in a man aged 55 to 70 who had recovered from COVID-19. The sample comprised PBMCs or T cells enriched from blood (not recorded which).

In nucleotides, the CDR3 is TGTGCCACCAGTAAAACGGGACTCCCCTACGAGCAGTACTTC. Translated, it gives CATSKTGLPYEQYF. J is TRBJ2-7 and V is TRBV24-1; possible D gene TRBD2, 6 bases. CDR3 length: 14 amino acids. Trimming pared 6 bases from V and 2 bases from J, leaving 13 bases between. The V gene's germline CDR1 is KGHDR and CDR2 SFDVKD.